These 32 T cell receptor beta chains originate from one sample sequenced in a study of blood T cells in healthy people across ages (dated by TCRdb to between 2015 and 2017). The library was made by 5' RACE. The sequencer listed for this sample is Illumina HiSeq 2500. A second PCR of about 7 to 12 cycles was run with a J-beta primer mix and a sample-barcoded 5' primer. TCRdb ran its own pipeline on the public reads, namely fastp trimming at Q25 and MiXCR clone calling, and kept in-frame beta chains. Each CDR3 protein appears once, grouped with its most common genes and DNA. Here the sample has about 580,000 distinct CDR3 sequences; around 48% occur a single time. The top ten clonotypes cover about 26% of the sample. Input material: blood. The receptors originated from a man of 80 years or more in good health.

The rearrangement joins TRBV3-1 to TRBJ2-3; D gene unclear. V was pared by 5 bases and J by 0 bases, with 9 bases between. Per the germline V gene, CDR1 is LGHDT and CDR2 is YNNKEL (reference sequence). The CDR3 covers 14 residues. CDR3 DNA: TGTGCCAGCAGCGAGCCCCCTAGCACAGATACGCAGTATTTT. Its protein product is CASSEPPSTDTQYF.

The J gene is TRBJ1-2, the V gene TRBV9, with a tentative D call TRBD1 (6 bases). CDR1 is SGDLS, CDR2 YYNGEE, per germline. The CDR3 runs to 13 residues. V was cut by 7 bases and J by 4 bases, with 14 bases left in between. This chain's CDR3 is CASGNTGFYGYTF. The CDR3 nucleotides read TGTGCCAGCGGAAACACAGGGTTCTATGGCTACACCTTC.

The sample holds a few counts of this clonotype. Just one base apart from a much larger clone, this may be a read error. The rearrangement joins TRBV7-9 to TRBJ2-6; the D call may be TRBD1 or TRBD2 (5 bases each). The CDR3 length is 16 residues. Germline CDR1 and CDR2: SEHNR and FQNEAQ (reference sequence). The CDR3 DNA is TGTGCCAGCAGCCCCTCGGGGAAGGGTGGGGCCAACGTCCCGACTTTC. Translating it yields CASSPSGKGGANVPTF.

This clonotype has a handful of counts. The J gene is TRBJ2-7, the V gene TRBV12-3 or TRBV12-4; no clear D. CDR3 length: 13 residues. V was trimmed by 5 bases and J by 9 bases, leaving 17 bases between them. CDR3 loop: CASSRYRVPGQYF. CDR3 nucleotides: TGTGCCAGCAGTAGGTACCGGGTTCCCGGGCAGTACTTC.

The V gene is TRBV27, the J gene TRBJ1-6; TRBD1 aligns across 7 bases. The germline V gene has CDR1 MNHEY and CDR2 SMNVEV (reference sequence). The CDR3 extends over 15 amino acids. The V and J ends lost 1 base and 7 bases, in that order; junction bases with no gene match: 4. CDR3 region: CASSLWGQINSPLHF. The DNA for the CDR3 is TGTGCCAGCAGTTTATGGGGACAGATAAATTCACCCCTCCACTTT.

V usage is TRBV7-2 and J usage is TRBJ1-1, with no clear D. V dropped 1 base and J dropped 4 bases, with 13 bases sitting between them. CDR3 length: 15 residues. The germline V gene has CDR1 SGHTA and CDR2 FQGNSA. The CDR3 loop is CASSLVPETSTEAFF. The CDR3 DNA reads TGTGCCAGCAGCTTAGTCCCAGAGACCAGCACTGAAGCTTTCTTT. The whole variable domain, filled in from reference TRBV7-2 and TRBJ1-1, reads GAGVSQSPSNKVTEKGKDVELRCDPISGHTALYWYRQSLGQGLEFLIYFQGNSAPDKSGLPSDRFSAERTGGSVSTLTIQRTQQEDSAVYLCASSLVPETSTEAFFGQGTRLTVV.

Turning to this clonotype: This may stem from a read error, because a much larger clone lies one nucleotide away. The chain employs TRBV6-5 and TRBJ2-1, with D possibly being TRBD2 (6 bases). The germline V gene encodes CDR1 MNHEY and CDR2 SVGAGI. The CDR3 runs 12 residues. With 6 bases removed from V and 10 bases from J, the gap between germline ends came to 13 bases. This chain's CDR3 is CASRGGPYEQFF. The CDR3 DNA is TGTGCCAGCAGGGGGGGACCCTACGAGCAGTTCTTC.

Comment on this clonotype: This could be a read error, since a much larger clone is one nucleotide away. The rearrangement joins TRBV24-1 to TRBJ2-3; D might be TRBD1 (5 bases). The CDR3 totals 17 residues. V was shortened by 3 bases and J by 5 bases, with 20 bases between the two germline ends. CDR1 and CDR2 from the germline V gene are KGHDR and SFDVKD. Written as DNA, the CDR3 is TGTGCCACCAGTGATCCGGTGTACAGGTCTTCTCAAGATACGCAGTATTTT. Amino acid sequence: CATSDPVYRSSQDTQYF.

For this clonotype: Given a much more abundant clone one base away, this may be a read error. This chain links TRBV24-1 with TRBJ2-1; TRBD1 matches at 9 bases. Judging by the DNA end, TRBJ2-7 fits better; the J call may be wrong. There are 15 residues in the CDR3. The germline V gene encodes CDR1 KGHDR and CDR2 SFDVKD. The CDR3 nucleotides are TGTGCCACCAGTGATTGCGGGACAGGGTACAATGAGCAGTACTTC. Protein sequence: CATSDCGTGYNEQYF.

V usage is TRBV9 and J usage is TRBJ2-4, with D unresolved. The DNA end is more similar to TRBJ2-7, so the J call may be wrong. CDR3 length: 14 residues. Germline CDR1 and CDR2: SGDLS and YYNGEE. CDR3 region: CASSGYPESHEQYF. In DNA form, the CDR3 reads TGTGCCAGCAGTGGCTACCCGGAGTCCCACGAGCAGTACTTC.

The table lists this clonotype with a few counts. The CDR3 loop is CASSTLENSPLHF. Written as DNA, the CDR3 is TGTGCCAGCAGTACGCTGGAGAATTCACCCCTCCACTTT. This chain joins TRBV6-6 and TRBJ1-6; no clear D. Per the germline V gene, CDR1 is MNHNY and CDR2 is SVGAGI (reference sequence). Trimming took 5 bases from V and 7 from J, leaving 9 bases between them. The CDR3 length is 13 residues.

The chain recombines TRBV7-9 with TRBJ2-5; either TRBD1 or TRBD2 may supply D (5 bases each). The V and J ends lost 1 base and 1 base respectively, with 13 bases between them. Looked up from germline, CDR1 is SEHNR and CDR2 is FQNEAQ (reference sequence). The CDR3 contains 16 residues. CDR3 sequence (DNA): TGTGCCAGCAGCTTAGTTAGGGCCGGGGCCCAAGAGACCCAGTACTTC. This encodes CASSLVRAGAQETQYF.

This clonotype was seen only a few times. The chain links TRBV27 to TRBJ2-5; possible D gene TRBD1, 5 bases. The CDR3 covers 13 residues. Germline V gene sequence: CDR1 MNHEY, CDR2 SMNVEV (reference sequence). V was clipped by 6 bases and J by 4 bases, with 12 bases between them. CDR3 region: CASRRTNGETQYF. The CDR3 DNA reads TGTGCCAGCAGACGGACAAATGGAGAGACCCAGTACTTC.

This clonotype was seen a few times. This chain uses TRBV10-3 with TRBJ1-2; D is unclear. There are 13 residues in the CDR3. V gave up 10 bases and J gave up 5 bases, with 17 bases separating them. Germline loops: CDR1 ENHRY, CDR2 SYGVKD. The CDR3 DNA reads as TGTGCCAACCGCGACCCCCGGTGGTATGGCTACACCTTC. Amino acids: CANRDPRWYGYTF.

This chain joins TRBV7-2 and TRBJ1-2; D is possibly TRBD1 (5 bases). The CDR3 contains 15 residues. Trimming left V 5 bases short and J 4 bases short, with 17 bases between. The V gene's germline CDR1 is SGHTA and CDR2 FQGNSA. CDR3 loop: CASSPLEGRGYGYTF. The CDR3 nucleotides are TGTGCCAGCAGCCCCCTCGAGGGGCGAGGCTATGGCTACACCTTC.

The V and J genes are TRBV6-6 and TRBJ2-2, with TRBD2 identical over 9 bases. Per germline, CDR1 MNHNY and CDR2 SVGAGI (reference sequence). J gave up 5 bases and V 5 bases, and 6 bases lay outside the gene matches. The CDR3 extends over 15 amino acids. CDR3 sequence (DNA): TGTGCCAGCAGTCGACTAGCGGCGCAAACCGGGGAGCTGTTTTTT. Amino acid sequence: CASSRLAAQTGELFF.

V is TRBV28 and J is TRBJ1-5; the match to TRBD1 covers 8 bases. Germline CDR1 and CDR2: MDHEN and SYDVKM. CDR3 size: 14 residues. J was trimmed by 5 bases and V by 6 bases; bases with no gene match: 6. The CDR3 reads CASSPDRAHQPQHF. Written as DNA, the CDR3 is TGTGCCAGCAGCCCGGACAGGGCCCATCAGCCCCAGCATTTT.

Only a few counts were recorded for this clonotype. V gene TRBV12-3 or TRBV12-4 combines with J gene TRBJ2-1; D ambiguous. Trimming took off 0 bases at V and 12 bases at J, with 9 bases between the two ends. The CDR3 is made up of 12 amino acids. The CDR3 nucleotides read TGTGCCAGCAGTTTAGCGCCCTGGGGGCAGTTCTTC. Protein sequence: CASSLAPWGQFF.

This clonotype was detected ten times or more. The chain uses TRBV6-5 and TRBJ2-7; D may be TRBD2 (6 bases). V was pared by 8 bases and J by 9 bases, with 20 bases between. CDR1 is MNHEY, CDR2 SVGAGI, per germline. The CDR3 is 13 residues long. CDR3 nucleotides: TGTGCCAGCTCTCGGGAGTCACCTACGACGCAGTACTTC. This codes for CASSRESPTTQYF.

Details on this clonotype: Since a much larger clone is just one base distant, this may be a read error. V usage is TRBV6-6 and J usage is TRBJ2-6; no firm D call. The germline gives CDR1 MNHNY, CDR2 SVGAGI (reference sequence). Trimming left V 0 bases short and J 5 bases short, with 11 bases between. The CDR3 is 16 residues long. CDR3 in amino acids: CASSYSGKSRANVLTF. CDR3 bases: TGTGCCAGCAGTTACTCGGGGAAATCTAGGGCCAACGTCCTGACTTTC.

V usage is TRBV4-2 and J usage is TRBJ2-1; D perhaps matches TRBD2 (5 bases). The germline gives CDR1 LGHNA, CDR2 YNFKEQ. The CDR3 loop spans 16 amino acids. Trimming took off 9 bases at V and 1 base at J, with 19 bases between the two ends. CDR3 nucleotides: TGTGCCAGGTTAGAAGGAGGCAAAGTGTCCTACAATGAGCAGTTCTTC. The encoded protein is CARLEGGKVSYNEQFF.

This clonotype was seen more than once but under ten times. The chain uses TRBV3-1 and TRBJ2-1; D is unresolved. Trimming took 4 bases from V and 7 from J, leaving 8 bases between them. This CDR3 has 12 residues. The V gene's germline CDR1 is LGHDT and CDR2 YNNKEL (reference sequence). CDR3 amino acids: CASSPLTNEQFF. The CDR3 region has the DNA TGTGCCAGCAGCCCCTTAACAAATGAGCAGTTCTTC.

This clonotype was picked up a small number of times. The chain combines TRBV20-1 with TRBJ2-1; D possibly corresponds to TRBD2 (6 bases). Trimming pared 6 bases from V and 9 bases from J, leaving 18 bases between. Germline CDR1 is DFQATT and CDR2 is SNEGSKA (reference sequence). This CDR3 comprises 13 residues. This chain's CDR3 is CSAATPGLPEQFF. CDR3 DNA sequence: TGCAGTGCAGCAACCCCGGGACTTCCTGAGCAGTTCTTC.

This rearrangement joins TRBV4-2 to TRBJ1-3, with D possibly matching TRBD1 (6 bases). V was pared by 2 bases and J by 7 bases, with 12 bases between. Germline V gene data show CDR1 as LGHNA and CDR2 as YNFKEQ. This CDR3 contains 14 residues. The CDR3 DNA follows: TGTGCCAGCAGCCAATCGGCGGGGGCGAACACCATATATTTT. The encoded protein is CASSQSAGANTIYF.

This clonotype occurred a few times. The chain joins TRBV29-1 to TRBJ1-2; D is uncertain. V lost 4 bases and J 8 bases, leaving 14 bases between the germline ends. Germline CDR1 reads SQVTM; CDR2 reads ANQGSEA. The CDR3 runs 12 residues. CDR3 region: CSVGEGKVGYTF. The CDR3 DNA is TGCAGCGTTGGTGAAGGGAAAGTAGGCTACACCTTC.

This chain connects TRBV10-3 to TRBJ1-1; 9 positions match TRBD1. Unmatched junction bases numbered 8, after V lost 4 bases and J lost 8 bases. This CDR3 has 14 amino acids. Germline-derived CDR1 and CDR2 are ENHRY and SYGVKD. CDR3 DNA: TGTGCCATCAGTGGGGACAGGGAGGGGAGGGAAGCTTTCTTT. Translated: CAISGDREGREAFF.

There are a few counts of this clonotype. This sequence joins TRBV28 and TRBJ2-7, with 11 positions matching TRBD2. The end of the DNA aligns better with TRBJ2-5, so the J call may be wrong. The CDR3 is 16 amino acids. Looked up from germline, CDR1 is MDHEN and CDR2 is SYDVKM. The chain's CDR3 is CASSPRLAGLGETQYF. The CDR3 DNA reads TGTGCCAGCAGTCCCCGACTAGCGGGGCTCGGGGAGACCCAGTACTTC.

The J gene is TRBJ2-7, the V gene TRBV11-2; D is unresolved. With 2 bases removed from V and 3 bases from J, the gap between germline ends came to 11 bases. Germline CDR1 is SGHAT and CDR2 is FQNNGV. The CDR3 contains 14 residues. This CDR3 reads CASSLSVDDYEQYF. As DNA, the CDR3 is TGTGCCAGCAGCTTAAGCGTAGACGACTACGAGCAGTACTTC.

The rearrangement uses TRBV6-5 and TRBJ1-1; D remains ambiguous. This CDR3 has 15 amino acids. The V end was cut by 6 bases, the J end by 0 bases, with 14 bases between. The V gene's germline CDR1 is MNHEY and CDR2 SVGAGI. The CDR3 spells CASSRTGSLNTEAFF. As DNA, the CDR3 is TGTGCCAGCAGCCGGACGGGGTCTCTGAACACTGAAGCTTTCTTT.

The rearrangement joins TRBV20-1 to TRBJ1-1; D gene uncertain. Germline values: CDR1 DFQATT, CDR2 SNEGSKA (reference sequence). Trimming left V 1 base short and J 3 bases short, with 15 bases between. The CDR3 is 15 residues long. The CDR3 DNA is TGCAGTGCTAGAGGGGTCGACGGCGGGGACACTGAAGCTTTCTTT. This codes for CSARGVDGGDTEAFF.

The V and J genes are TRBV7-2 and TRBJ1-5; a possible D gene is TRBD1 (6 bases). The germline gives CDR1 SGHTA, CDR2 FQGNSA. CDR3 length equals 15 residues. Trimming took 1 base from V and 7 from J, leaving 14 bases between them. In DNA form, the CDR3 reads TGTGCCAGCAGCTTAGGTCGGGGGGCGCGGCAGCCCCAGCATTTT. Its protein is CASSLGRGARQPQHF.

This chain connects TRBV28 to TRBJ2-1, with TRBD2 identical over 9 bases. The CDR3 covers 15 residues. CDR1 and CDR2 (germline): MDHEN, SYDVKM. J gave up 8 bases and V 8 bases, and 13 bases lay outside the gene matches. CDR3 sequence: CASEYWAGGRHEQFF. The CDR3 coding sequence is TGTGCCAGCGAGTATTGGGCGGGAGGGCGTCATGAGCAGTTCTTC.